The 8 T cell receptor beta chains given below trace back to one sample, sequenced in a study of memory CD8 T cells in hepatitis C reinfection. Only in-frame clones appear in the TCRdb table, and some are missing; sequencing was by immunoSEQ multiplex PCR. The table has more than 45,000 clones, about nine tenths seen once; the top ten hold less than 1.2%. Time point meaning: pre-reinfection, 55 to 20 weeks before reinfection detection. No in vitro expansion preceded TCR sequencing of the sorted cells. Material: naive CD8+ T cells sorted from blood. The source is a man aged 18 to 35 with hepatitis C virus infection.

J is TRBJ2-5 and V is TRBV9; D perhaps matches TRBD2 (6 bases). This CDR3 is 13 amino acids long. V lost 7 bases and J lost 4, with 14 bases in between. Germline lookup yields CDR1 SGDLS and CDR2 YYNGEE. CDR3 DNA: TGTGCCAGCTCCTCGGGGGTTACAGAGACCCAGTACTTC. It specifies CASSSGVTETQYF.

This clone has only one observation. The chain joins TRBV6-5 to TRBJ2-1, with TRBD2 identical over 9 bases. CDR3 length equals 14 residues. V lost 2 bases and J lost 10; bases outside the gene matches: 6. CDR1 and CDR2 (germline): MNHEY, SVGAGI. CDR3 residues: CASSYVAGVGEQFF. The CDR3 DNA reads TGTGCCAGCAGTTACGTAGCGGGAGTTGGAGAGCAGTTCTTC.

In this sample, this clone turned up a few times. The chain employs TRBV6-6 and TRBJ1-4; a possible D gene is TRBD1 (5 bases). This CDR3 comprises 12 residues. Germline lookup yields CDR1 MNHNY and CDR2 SVGAGI (reference sequence). Trimming shortened V by 8 bases and J by 6 bases, and 10 bases separated the two germline ends. In DNA form, the CDR3 reads TGTGCCAGCGGGGCGGGGGATGAAAAACTGTTTTTT. Amino acid sequence: CASGAGDEKLFF.

The V gene is TRBV13, the J gene TRBJ2-4, with 7 bases that match TRBD2. The CDR3 is 14 amino acids. The germline V gene encodes CDR1 PRHDT and CDR2 FYEKMQ (reference sequence). The V gene end was trimmed by 0 bases and the J gene end by 6 bases; junction bases not matched to a gene: 2. The CDR3 DNA reads TGTGCCAGCAGCTTAGGCCGGGGGGTAAACATTCAGTACTTC. Its protein product is CASSLGRGVNIQYF. The full variable domain, rest sourced from reference TRBV13 and TRBJ2-4, is AAGVIQSPRHLIKEKRETATLKCYPIPRHDTVYWYQQGPGQDPQFLISFYEKMQSDKGSIPDRFSAQQFSDYHSELNMSSLELGDSALYFCASSLGRGVNIQYFGAGTRLSVL.

The chain links TRBV6-5 to TRBJ1-3; 8 bases align to TRBD1. The V segment lost 3 bases and the J segment 3 bases; nucleotides outside the gene matches: 4. This CDR3 comprises 15 residues. Germline V lookup: CDR1 MNHEY, CDR2 SVGAGI. CDR3 amino acids: CASSYRQGNGNTIYF. CDR3 coding DNA: TGTGCCAGCAGTTATAGACAGGGGAATGGAAACACCATATATTTT.

The chain couples TRBV7-9 to TRBJ2-3; 10 positions match TRBD2. Germline CDR1 reads SEHNR; CDR2 reads FQNEAQ (reference sequence). V shed 4 bases, J shed 1 base, and the junction held 2 bases outside the gene matches. CDR3 size: 15 residues. In DNA form, the CDR3 reads TGTGCCAGCAGCTCCGGACTAGCGGGCACAGATACGCAGTATTTT. It specifies CASSSGLAGTDTQYF.

The gene calls are TRBV10-3 and TRBJ1-1, with TRBD1 matching 8 bases. The length of the CDR3 is 15 residues. The V and J ends lost 2 bases and 1 base, in that order; junction bases with no gene match: 3. Germline CDR1 and CDR2: ENHRY and SYGVKD. In nucleotides, the CDR3 is TGTGCCATCAGTGAGAGGGACAGGACGAACACTGAAGCTTTCTTT. As protein: CAISERDRTNTEAFF.

The V and J genes are TRBV10-2 and TRBJ1-5; weak D call: TRBD1 (6 bases). The CDR3 covers 15 residues. The germline V gene has CDR1 WSHSY and CDR2 SAAADI. V lost 2 bases to trimming and J lost 7 bases, with 15 bases between them. In DNA, the CDR3 is TGCGCCAGCAGTGAGGAGGGGGGGGCGCGACAGCCCCAGCATTTT. Encoded protein: CASSEEGGARQPQHF.